The sequence of this T cell receptor (beta chain) was determined in a study of regulatory T cells in long-lasting Graves disease. Study-level background: Antithyroid drug use was under 3 months in newly diagnosed Graves' patients.

Broader study findings: Peripheral blood alone, not thyroid tissue, underwent study.

Germline V gene lookup returns CDR1 SNHLY and CDR2 FYNNEI. CDR3 size: 15 residues. The junction had 7 bases not matched to a gene; V was cut back by 8 bases and J by 4 bases. This clonotype has a handful of counts. Its antigen is still unknown. Just one base apart from a much larger clone, this may be a read error. Investigators prepared the TCR beta libraries by applying iRepertoire HTBI primers and Arm-PCR of CDR3 regions. MiXCR was run by TCRdb on the multiplex PCR reads, yielding one entry per CDR3 protein. The sample contains approximately 560,000 distinct CDR3 sequences, 15% to 20% of which appear only once. Time point denoted: newly diagnosed GD, antithyroid drugs for less than 3 months. Following extraction of RNA from PBMCs, that RNA was used to make the TCR library. Tubes containing EDTA received 8 to 9.5 milliliters of drawn peripheral blood. These sequences were also reported in another study, on T cells in Graves' hyperthyroidism and ophthalmopathy. This second report adds: A 13 V-J signature model discriminated ophthalmopathy versus stable hyperthyroidism.

The sequenced sample was peripheral blood mononuclear cells (PBMCs), obtained at new diagnosis, from a patient treated with antithyroid drugs. The TCR originated in a man younger than 30 with Graves disease. This chain links TRBV2 with TRBJ2-3, with 12 bases aligning to TRBD2. CDR3: CASGLLAGGADTQYF. CDR3 coding DNA: TGTGCCAGCGGGCTACTAGCGGGAGGTGCAGATACGCAGTATTTT.